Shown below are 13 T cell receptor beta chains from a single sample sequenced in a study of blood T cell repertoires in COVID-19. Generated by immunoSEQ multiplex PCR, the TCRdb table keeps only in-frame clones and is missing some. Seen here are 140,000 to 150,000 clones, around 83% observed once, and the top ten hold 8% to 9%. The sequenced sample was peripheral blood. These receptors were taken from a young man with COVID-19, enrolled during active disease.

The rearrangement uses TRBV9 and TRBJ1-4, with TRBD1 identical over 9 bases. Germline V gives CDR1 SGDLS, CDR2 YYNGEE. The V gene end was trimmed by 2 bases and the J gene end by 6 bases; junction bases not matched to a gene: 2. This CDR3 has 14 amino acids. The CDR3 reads CASSVGTGHEKLFF. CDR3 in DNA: TGTGCCAGCAGCGTCGGGACAGGGCATGAAAAACTGTTTTTT.

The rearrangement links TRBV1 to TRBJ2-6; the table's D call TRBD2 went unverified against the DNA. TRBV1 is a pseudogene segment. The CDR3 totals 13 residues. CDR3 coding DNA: TGCACCAGCCGTTTCTCTGGGGCCAACGTCCTGACTTTC. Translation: CTSRFSGANVLTF.

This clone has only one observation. DNA for the CDR3: TGTGCCAGCAGCCCGTCGGGACAGGGAGGTCAAACTGAAGCTTTCTTT. Translating it yields CASSPSGQGGQTEAFF. This sequence joins TRBV5-4 and TRBJ1-1, with 9 bases lining up with TRBD1. With 4 bases clipped from V and 5 bases from J, the junction kept 12 bases outside the gene matches. CDR3 length: 16 amino acids. Germline CDR1 is SGHNT and CDR2 is YYREEE (reference sequence).

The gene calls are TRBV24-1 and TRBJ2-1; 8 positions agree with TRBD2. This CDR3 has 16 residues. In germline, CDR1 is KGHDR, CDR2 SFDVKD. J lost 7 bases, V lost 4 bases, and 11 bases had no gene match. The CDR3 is CATSEGGLDKGNEQFF. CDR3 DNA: TGTGCCACCAGTGAGGGGGGACTAGATAAAGGGAATGAGCAGTTCTTC.

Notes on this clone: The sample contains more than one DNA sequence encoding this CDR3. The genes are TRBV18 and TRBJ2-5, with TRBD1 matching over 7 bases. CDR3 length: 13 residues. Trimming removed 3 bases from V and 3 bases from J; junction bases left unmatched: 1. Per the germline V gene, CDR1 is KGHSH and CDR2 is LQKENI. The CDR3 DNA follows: TGTGCCAGCTCACCCGGACAGGAAGAGACCCAGTACTTC. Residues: CASSPGQEETQYF.

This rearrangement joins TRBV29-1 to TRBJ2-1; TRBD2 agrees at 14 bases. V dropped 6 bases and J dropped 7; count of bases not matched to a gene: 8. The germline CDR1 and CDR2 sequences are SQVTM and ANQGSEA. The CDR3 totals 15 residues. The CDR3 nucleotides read TGCAGCGTCCCCTTGGGACTAGCGGGAGTTAATGAGCAGTTCTTC. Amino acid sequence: CSVPLGLAGVNEQFF.

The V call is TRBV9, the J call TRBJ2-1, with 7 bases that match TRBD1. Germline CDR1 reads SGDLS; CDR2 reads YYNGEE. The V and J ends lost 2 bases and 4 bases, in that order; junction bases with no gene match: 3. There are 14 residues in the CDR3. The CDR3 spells CASSVGQVYNEQFF. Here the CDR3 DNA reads TGTGCCAGCAGCGTCGGACAGGTTTACAATGAGCAGTTCTTC.

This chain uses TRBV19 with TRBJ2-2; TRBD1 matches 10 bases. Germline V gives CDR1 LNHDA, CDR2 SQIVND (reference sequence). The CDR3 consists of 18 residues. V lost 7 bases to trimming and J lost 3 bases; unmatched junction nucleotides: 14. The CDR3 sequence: CASIAGTGASTHTGELFF. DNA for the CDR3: TGTGCCAGTATCGCCGGGACAGGGGCGTCTACCCACACCGGGGAGCTGTTTTTT.

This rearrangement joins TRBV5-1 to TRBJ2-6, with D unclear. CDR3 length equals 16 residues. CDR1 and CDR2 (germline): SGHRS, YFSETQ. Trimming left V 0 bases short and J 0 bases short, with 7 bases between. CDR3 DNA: TGCGCCAGCAGCTTGGACGCGAACTCTGGGGCCAACGTCCTGACTTTC. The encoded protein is CASSLDANSGANVLTF. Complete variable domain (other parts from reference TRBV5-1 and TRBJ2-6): KAGVTQTPRYLIKTRGQQVTLSCSPISGHRSVSWYQQTPGQGLQFLFEYFSETQRNKGNFPGRFSGRQFSNSRSEMNVSTLELGDSALYLCASSLDANSGANVLTFGAGSRLTVL.

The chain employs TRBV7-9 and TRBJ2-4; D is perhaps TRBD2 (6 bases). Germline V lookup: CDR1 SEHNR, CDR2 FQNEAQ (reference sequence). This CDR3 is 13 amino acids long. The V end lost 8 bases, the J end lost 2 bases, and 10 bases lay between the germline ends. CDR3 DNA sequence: TGTGCCAGCGGAGGGAGGCCCAAAAACATTCAGTACTTC. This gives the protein CASGGRPKNIQYF.

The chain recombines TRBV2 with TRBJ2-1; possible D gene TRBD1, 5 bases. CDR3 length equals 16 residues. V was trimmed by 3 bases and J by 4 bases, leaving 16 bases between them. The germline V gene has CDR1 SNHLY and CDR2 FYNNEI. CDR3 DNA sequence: TGTGCCAGCAGTGATCCTAGACAGCTCAGGTACAATGAGCAGTTCTTC. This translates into CASSDPRQLRYNEQFF. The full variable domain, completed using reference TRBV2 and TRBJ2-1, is EPEVTQTPSHQVTQMGQEVILRCVPISNHLYFYWYRQILGQKVEFLVSFYNNEISEKSEIFDDQFSVERPDGSNFTLKIRSTKLEDSAMYFCASSDPRQLRYNEQFFGPGTRLTVL.

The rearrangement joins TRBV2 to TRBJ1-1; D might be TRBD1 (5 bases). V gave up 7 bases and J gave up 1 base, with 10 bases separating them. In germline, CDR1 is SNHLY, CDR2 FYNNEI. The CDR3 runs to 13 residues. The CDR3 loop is CASIGQGNTEAFF. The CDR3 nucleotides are TGTGCCAGCATCGGCCAGGGGAACACTGAAGCTTTCTTT.

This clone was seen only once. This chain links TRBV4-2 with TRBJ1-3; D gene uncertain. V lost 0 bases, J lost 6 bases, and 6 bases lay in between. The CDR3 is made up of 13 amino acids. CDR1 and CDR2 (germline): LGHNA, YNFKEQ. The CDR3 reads CASSQDSKNTIYF. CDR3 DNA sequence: TGTGCCAGCAGCCAAGATAGTAAAAACACCATATATTTT.